Following are 20 T cell receptor beta chains from one sample sequenced in a study of identical twins (dated by TCRdb to the mid-2010s). Library method: 5' RACE. Reads for this sample came from an Illumina HiSeq 2000. TCRdb itself trimmed the public reads at Q25 with fastp, ran MiXCR and retained productive beta chains. Every entry covers one CDR3 protein and lists the most common genes and DNA from its rows. The sample table contains 400,000 to 600,000 distinct CDR3 sequences; only one count was recorded for about 20% of them. Of the sample, approximately 0.49% is held by the ten largest clones. The sample also formed part of further work on yellow fever vaccine responses in identical twins.

The sequenced material came from CD4+ T cells sorted from blood. The receptor set was obtained from a woman younger than 35 in good health.

The chain employs TRBV6-1 and TRBJ1-2, with D possibly matching TRBD1 (5 bases). Trimming removed 5 bases at V and 6 bases at J, with 19 bases between. CDR3 size: 15 residues. Germline V gives CDR1 MNHNS, CDR2 SASEGT. The CDR3 bases are TGTGCCAGCAGTCGAAAATTGGGGGGATCCGATGGCTACACCTTC. It is translated as CASSRKLGGSDGYTF.

The rearrangement links TRBV27 to TRBJ2-1; D is possibly TRBD1 (6 bases). The CDR3 totals 15 residues. Germline V gives CDR1 MNHEY, CDR2 SMNVEV (reference sequence). The V gene lost 3 bases and the J gene lost 7 bases, with 16 bases spanning the gap. The DNA for the CDR3 is TGTGCCAGCAGTTTTTATGGGTCAGGGGAGAATGAGCAGTTCTTC. This translates into CASSFYGSGENEQFF.

This chain uses TRBV6-1 with TRBJ1-4; 7 bases are a match to TRBD1. The J segment lost 9 bases and the V segment lost 6 bases, leaving 13 bases of the junction unmatched. The CDR3 has 15 residues. The germline V gene encodes CDR1 MNHNS and CDR2 SASEGT. In DNA, the CDR3 is TGTGCCAGCAGCCAGGTGGGACAGAGGATCCAAAAACTGTTTTTT. Protein: CASSQVGQRIQKLFF.

The table lists this clonotype with a few counts. The V and J genes are TRBV6-2 or TRBV6-3 and TRBJ2-1; TRBD2 aligns across 9 bases. V lost 6 bases and J lost 7; bases outside the gene matches: 10. The CDR3 has 15 residues. Germline loops: CDR1 MNHEY, CDR2 SVGEGT. Here the CDR3 reads CASRVAGVSHNEQFF. The CDR3 DNA reads TGTGCCAGCAGAGTAGCGGGGGTTTCACATAATGAGCAGTTCTTC.

The chain employs TRBV28 and TRBJ1-1; perhaps TRBD1 as D (6 bases). CDR1 and CDR2 (germline): MDHEN, SYDVKM. The CDR3 loop spans 14 amino acids. The V end was cut by 6 bases, the J end by 2 bases, with 13 bases between. The CDR3 nucleotides read TGTGCCAGCAGCGTCCGGGACACAAACACTGAAGCTTTCTTT. As protein: CASSVRDTNTEAFF.

This chain connects TRBV3-1 to TRBJ1-2; maybe TRBD1 (5 bases). V was cut by 6 bases and J by 4 bases, with 12 bases left in between. Germline values: CDR1 LGHDT, CDR2 YNNKEL (reference sequence). The CDR3 sequence is 13 residues long. The CDR3 is CASSEQELYGYTF. The CDR3 DNA follows: TGTGCCAGCAGTGAACAGGAGCTCTATGGCTACACCTTC.

The chain is built from TRBV6-5 and TRBJ1-2; D might be TRBD1 (5 bases). This CDR3 is built from 15 residues. CDR1 is MNHEY, CDR2 SVGAGI, per germline. V was clipped by 4 bases and J by 4 bases, with 16 bases between them. CDR3 sequence: CASSSGAAGAYGYTF. The DNA for the CDR3 is TGTGCCAGCAGTTCCGGGGCAGCCGGAGCCTATGGCTACACCTTC.

The rearrangement links TRBV12-3 or TRBV12-4 to TRBJ2-1; 9 bases fit TRBD2. The junction had 7 bases not matched to a gene; V was cut back by 3 bases and J by 7 bases. There are 15 residues in the CDR3. CDR3 in amino acids: CASSFQRTSANEQFF. CDR3 coding DNA: TGTGCCAGCAGTTTCCAACGGACTAGCGCTAATGAGCAGTTCTTC.

This chain connects TRBV20-1 to TRBJ2-1; D is ambiguous. Trimming stripped 0 bases from V and 10 bases from J, with 7 bases between. CDR3 size: 11 residues. CDR1 DFQATT and CDR2 SNEGSKA come from the germline V gene (reference sequence). This CDR3 reads CSARDSPEQFF. The CDR3 coding sequence is TGCAGTGCTAGAGATAGCCCGGAGCAGTTCTTC.

This clonotype was counted a few times. V usage is TRBV20-1 and J usage is TRBJ2-5, with TRBD2 as a possible D gene (5 bases). Germline assignment: CDR1 DFQATT and CDR2 SNEGSKA (reference sequence). CDR3 size: 15 residues. The germline V and J ends were trimmed by 4 bases and 1 base, with 16 bases remaining between them. In DNA, the CDR3 is TGCAGTGCTACCAGCGGCCAAGAAATCCAAGAGACCCAGTACTTC. Translated, it gives CSATSGQEIQETQYF.

CDR3 nucleotides: TGTGCCATCAGTGACCTGACAGGGCAGCGAAACACCATATATTTT. Residues: CAISDLTGQRNTIYF. This chain joins TRBV10-3 and TRBJ1-3, with TRBD1 matching 7 bases. The germline gives CDR1 ENHRY, CDR2 SYGVKD. The V and J ends lost 3 bases and 5 bases, in that order; junction bases with no gene match: 7. This CDR3 has 15 amino acids.

This clonotype was seen only a few times. The chain carries TRBV15 and TRBJ2-3, with a tentative D call TRBD1 (5 bases). The CDR3 loop spans 15 amino acids. V dropped 1 base and J dropped 2 bases, with 10 bases sitting between them. CDR1 is LNHNV, CDR2 YYDKDF, per germline (reference sequence). In nucleotides, the CDR3 is TGTGCCACCAGCAGAGGCAGGGCCAACACAGATACGCAGTATTTT. The encoded protein is CATSRGRANTDTQYF.

This clonotype was counted only a few times. The rearrangement uses TRBV5-1 and TRBJ2-3; TRBD2 matches at 16 bases. The length of the CDR3 is 16 residues. Germline lookup yields CDR1 SGHRS and CDR2 YFSETQ. The ends lost 4 bases at V and 7 bases at J; junction bases unmatched: 6. CDR3 in amino acids: CASSAGTSGRVYTQYF. The CDR3 DNA is TGCGCCAGCAGCGCCGGGACTAGCGGGAGGGTATATACGCAGTATTTT.

The V gene is TRBV20-1, the J gene TRBJ2-3; TRBD2 aligns across 12 bases. Germline CDR1 reads DFQATT; CDR2 reads SNEGSKA (reference sequence). J gave up 5 bases and V 3 bases, and 6 bases lay outside the gene matches. The CDR3 contains 15 residues. CDR3 bases: TGCAGTGCTAGCCTAGCGGGGGGGCATGGAGATACGCAGTATTTT. Amino acids: CSASLAGGHGDTQYF.

This clonotype was observed a few times. This rearrangement joins TRBV15 to TRBJ2-1, with a tentative D call TRBD2 (6 bases). From germline, CDR1 is LNHNV and CDR2 YYDKDF (reference sequence). This CDR3 has 12 amino acids. V gave up 4 bases and J gave up 7 bases, with 8 bases separating them. The CDR3 loop is CATSIGLNEQFF. CDR3 nucleotide sequence: TGTGCCACCAGCATAGGACTAAATGAGCAGTTCTTC.

There are a few counts of this clonotype. This sequence joins TRBV12-3 or TRBV12-4 and TRBJ1-5; D is perhaps TRBD1 (5 bases). V was pared by 6 bases and J by 5 bases, with 14 bases between. The length of the CDR3 is 14 residues. CDR3 loop: CASRATGLDQPQHF. Written as DNA, the CDR3 is TGTGCCAGCAGGGCAACAGGATTGGATCAGCCCCAGCATTTT.

This clonotype turned up a few times. The rearrangement links TRBV11-2 to TRBJ2-3; D possibly corresponds to TRBD1 (7 bases). CDR1 and CDR2 (germline): SGHAT, FQNNGV. V dropped 2 bases and J dropped 3 bases, with 27 bases sitting between them. The CDR3 is made up of 20 amino acids. The CDR3 sequence is CASSLRREGETGRSTDTQYF. The CDR3 DNA is TGTGCCAGCAGCTTACGGCGAGAGGGGGAGACAGGGAGGTCTACAGATACGCAGTATTTT.

This chain joins TRBV5-1 and TRBJ2-3, with D possibly TRBD2 on 5 matching bases. The V end was cut by 2 bases, the J end by 3 bases, with 13 bases between. The CDR3 length is 15 residues. CDR1 SGHRS and CDR2 YFSETQ come from the germline V gene. CDR3 nucleotides: TGCGCCAGCAGCTTCCAGGATGCGGGTACAGATACGCAGTATTTT. Protein sequence: CASSFQDAGTDTQYF.

This clonotype was recorded a few times. This chain links TRBV14 with TRBJ2-1, with TRBD2 identical over 7 bases. With 4 bases clipped from V and 6 bases from J, the junction kept 12 bases outside the gene matches. This CDR3 is 16 amino acids long. CDR1 and CDR2 from the germline V gene are SGHDN and FVKESK. The CDR3: CASSRGGAVRANEQFF. The CDR3 DNA is TGTGCCAGCAGCCGGGGAGGGGCAGTTAGGGCCAATGAGCAGTTCTTC.

This chain links TRBV27 with TRBJ1-5, with unresolved D. The V and J ends lost 2 bases and 2 bases respectively, with 7 bases between them. Germline V gene lookup returns CDR1 MNHEY and CDR2 SMNVEV (reference sequence). CDR3 size: 14 residues. The CDR3 loop is CASSLRQGNQPQHF. Here the CDR3 DNA reads TGTGCCAGCAGTTTAAGGCAGGGCAATCAGCCCCAGCATTTT.